The 23 T cell receptor beta chains presented below share a single source sample, sequenced in a study of a mutant IDH1 vaccine in newly diagnosed glioma (dated by TCRdb to 2020 to 2023). Their specific antigens are unknown. The meaning of the sample's time point label: week 35, safety follow-up. Each vaccine dose, consisting of 300 ug of a 20-mer mutant IDH1 peptide in Montanide, was administered subcutaneously with topical imiquimod. The library relied on the immunoSEQ multiplex PCR assay. Held by TCRdb, this immuneACCESS table contains in-frame sequences only and omits some clones. Under half of the omission traces to an unresolved V gene where checked; the cause of the rest is unknown. The sample contains 25,000 to 40,000 clones, about 80% of them found a single time. The ten most abundant clones make up around 11% of the sample. The specimen comprised PBMCs, sampled from a glioma patient whose treatment included an IDH1 peptide vaccine. These receptors were collected from a woman aged 35 to 49 with glioma.

J is TRBJ2-7 and V is TRBV15; D gene uncertain. V was trimmed by 1 base and J by 7 bases, leaving 11 bases between them. The CDR3 runs to 13 residues. The germline V gene has CDR1 LNHNV and CDR2 YYDKDF (reference sequence). The CDR3 coding sequence is TGTGCCACCAGCAGAGGGACGTTTCGTGAGCAGTACTTC. Translating it yields CATSRGTFREQYF.

The chain is built from TRBV6-5 and TRBJ1-2, with 9 positions matching TRBD1. Germline CDR1 MNHEY, CDR2 SVGAGI. This CDR3 is 14 amino acids long. The junction had 9 bases not matched to a gene; V was cut back by 6 bases and J by 7 bases. CDR3 loop: CASRDGQGLSGYTF. As DNA, the CDR3 is TGTGCCAGCAGAGACGGACAGGGGTTAAGTGGCTACACCTTC.

The chain carries TRBV9 and TRBJ2-1, with TRBD1 as a possible D gene (5 bases). Germline CDR1 is SGDLS and CDR2 is YYNGEE. The V end lost 0 bases, the J end lost 9 bases, and 16 bases lay between the germline ends. There are 15 residues in the CDR3. The CDR3 spells CASSVEGQLLGEQFF. The CDR3 DNA reads TGTGCCAGCAGCGTAGAAGGACAATTATTAGGTGAGCAGTTCTTC.

The rearrangement uses TRBV7-9 and TRBJ1-5; 7 bases fit TRBD1. J gave up 9 bases and V 5 bases, and 16 bases lay outside the gene matches. CDR3 length: 16 residues. Germline CDR1 SEHNR, CDR2 FQNEAQ (reference sequence). The CDR3: CASSRGVGQDYGPQHF. CDR3 nucleotide sequence: TGTGCCAGCAGCAGAGGGGTTGGACAGGACTATGGGCCCCAGCATTTT.

This clone was recorded only once. In nucleotides, the CDR3 is TGTGCCAGCAGTCCACTAGCGGGCTCGGGAGATACGCAGTATTTT. Its translation: CASSPLAGSGDTQYF. The chain is built from TRBV2 and TRBJ2-3; TRBD2 matches at 9 bases. Trimming at V came to 5 bases and at J to 5 bases, leaving 8 bases not matched to a gene. Germline V gene sequence: CDR1 SNHLY, CDR2 FYNNEI. CDR3 size: 15 residues.

This clone was seen a single time. The chain carries TRBV7-6 and TRBJ1-3; the D gene is possibly TRBD1 (5 bases). This CDR3 is built from 15 residues. Germline V lookup: CDR1 SGHVS, CDR2 FNYEAQ. The V end was cut by 2 bases, the J end by 0 bases, with 8 bases between. DNA of the CDR3: TGTGCCAGCAGCTTAAGGGGACCCTCTGGAAACACCATATATTTT. Encoded protein: CASSLRGPSGNTIYF.

This clone came up a few times. The chain uses TRBV11-2 and TRBJ1-1; no definite D call. The CDR3 sequence is 13 residues long. Germline V gene sequence: CDR1 SGHAT, CDR2 FQNNGV. V gave up 0 bases and J gave up 1 base, with 3 bases separating them. The CDR3 region has the DNA TGTGCCAGCAGCTTAGACCCGAACACTGAAGCTTTCTTT. This gives the protein CASSLDPNTEAFF.

The chain has TRBV14 and TRBJ2-4; a possible D gene is TRBD2 (5 bases). Trimming left V 4 bases short and J 4 bases short, with 14 bases between. Germline assignment: CDR1 SGHDN and CDR2 FVKESK. The CDR3 has 15 residues. The DNA of the CDR3 is TGTGCCAGCAGCCCACGGCGAGGGTTAAAAAACATTCAGTACTTC. Its translation: CASSPRRGLKNIQYF.

The gene calls are TRBV5-1 and TRBJ2-2, with D possibly matching TRBD2 (6 bases). CDR1 is SGHRS, CDR2 YFSETQ, per germline. The V end was cut by 0 bases, the J end by 0 bases, with 9 bases between. The CDR3 contains 16 residues. The CDR3 reads CASSLVRDSNTGELFF. As DNA, the CDR3 is TGCGCCAGCAGCTTGGTCCGGGACTCGAACACCGGGGAGCTGTTTTTT.

This clone turned up a few times. The chain is built from TRBV5-6 and TRBJ1-1; D not resolved. Germline V gives CDR1 SGHDT, CDR2 YYEEEE. V dropped 0 bases and J dropped 6 bases, with 9 bases sitting between them. There are 13 residues in the CDR3. As DNA, the CDR3 is TGTGCCAGCAGCTTGGTGCTACTGCCTGAAGCTTTCTTT. It encodes CASSLVLLPEAFF. Complete variable domain (other parts from reference TRBV5-6 and TRBJ1-1): DAGVTQSPTHLIKTRGQQVTLRCSPKSGHDTVSWYQQALGQGPQFIFQYYEEEERQRGNFPDRFSGHQFPNYSSELNVNALLLGDSALYLCASSLVLLPEAFFGQGTRLTVV.

The chain has TRBV5-1 and TRBJ2-2; 10 bases match TRBD2. The CDR3 has 15 amino acids. CDR1 and CDR2 (germline): SGHRS, YFSETQ. The V gene end was trimmed by 6 bases and the J gene end by 3 bases; junction bases not matched to a gene: 5. Here the CDR3 reads CASTRAGGYTGELFF. The CDR3 nucleotides are TGCGCCAGCACCCGAGCGGGGGGGTACACCGGGGAGCTGTTTTTT. Based on the CDR3 plus reference TRBV5-1 and TRBJ2-2, the full variable domain is KAGVTQTPRYLIKTRGQQVTLSCSPISGHRSVSWYQQTPGQGLQFLFEYFSETQRNKGNFPGRFSGRQFSNSRSEMNVSTLELGDSALYLCASTRAGGYTGELFFGEGSRLTVL.

The chain couples TRBV5-1 to TRBJ2-7, with 9 bases that match TRBD1. J gave up 5 bases and V 4 bases, and 7 bases lay outside the gene matches. This CDR3 has 14 amino acids. Germline assignment: CDR1 SGHRS and CDR2 YFSETQ. The DNA of the CDR3 is TGCGCCAGCAGCCCCGACAGGGGGTCCCACGAGCAGTACTTC. Encoded protein: CASSPDRGSHEQYF.

CDR3 loop: CASSYSAVTPYEQYF. In nucleotides, the CDR3 is TGTGCCAGCAGTTATAGCGCCGTAACTCCCTACGAGCAGTACTTC. The chain employs TRBV6-5 and TRBJ2-7; D perhaps matches TRBD2 (5 bases). The CDR3 totals 15 residues. Germline assignment: CDR1 MNHEY and CDR2 SVGAGI. Trimming took 3 bases from V and 2 from J, leaving 14 bases between them.

The gene calls are TRBV7-9 and TRBJ1-1; D perhaps matches TRBD1 (6 bases). Trimming cost V 6 bases and J 4 bases, with 18 bases left between them. Per the germline V gene, CDR1 is SEHNR and CDR2 is FQNEAQ (reference sequence). This CDR3 spans 15 amino acids. CDR3 in amino acids: CASRPRSGGPTEAFF. For the CDR3, the DNA is TGTGCCAGCAGGCCTCGTTCCGGGGGCCCCACTGAAGCTTTCTTT.

Concerning this clone itself: Compared with germline, one end of the junction differs, possibly owing to a read error. V and J are TRBV7-7 and TRBJ2-2; weak D call: TRBD2 (7 bases). Germline V gene sequence: CDR1 SSHAT, CDR2 FNYEAQ (reference sequence). This CDR3 contains 16 residues. The CDR3 region is CASSPKTGGGTGELFF. The CDR3 region has the DNA TGTGCTAGCAGCCCCAAAACGGGGGGCGGCACCGGGGAGCTGTTTTTT.

This clone was picked up one time. The chain has TRBV9 and TRBJ1-1; no definite D call. V shed 0 bases and J shed 0 bases, with 18 bases lying between them. The CDR3 contains 18 residues. Germline lookup yields CDR1 SGDLS and CDR2 YYNGEE. The CDR3 spells CASSVDLRAEQMNTEAFF. CDR3 nucleotides: TGTGCCAGCAGCGTAGATCTCCGGGCCGAACAAATGAACACTGAAGCTTTCTTT.

The chain employs TRBV4-1 and TRBJ1-3; the D is unclear. Deletions cut 3 bases from V and 2 bases from J, with 14 bases between. Germline assignment: CDR1 MGHRA and CDR2 YSYEKL. The CDR3 is 16 residues long. CDR3 residues: CASSQARERTGNTIYF. CDR3 in DNA: TGCGCCAGCAGCCAGGCAAGGGAGAGAACTGGAAACACCATATATTTT.

The chain has TRBV5-4 and TRBJ1-1; 10 nucleotides agree with TRBD1. V was pared by 0 bases and J by 9 bases, with 5 bases of the junction left unmatched. Germline loops: CDR1 SGHNT, CDR2 YYREEE (reference sequence). The CDR3 is made up of 14 amino acids. Here the CDR3 DNA reads TGTGCCAGCAGCTTGGCGGGGACAGGGGTTAAAGCTTTCTTT. Amino acid sequence: CASSLAGTGVKAFF.

The gene calls are TRBV6-4 and TRBJ1-5; D gene unclear. This CDR3 region has 13 residues. Germline V gene lookup returns CDR1 MRHNA and CDR2 SNTAGT. Trimming shortened V by 3 bases and J by 1 base, and 4 bases separated the two germline ends. The CDR3 is CASSEGSNQPQHF. CDR3 nucleotide sequence: TGTGCCAGCAGTGAGGGGAGCAATCAGCCCCAGCATTTT.

This chain uses TRBV6-6 with TRBJ2-1; D not certain. The germline V gene encodes CDR1 MNHNY and CDR2 SVGAGI (reference sequence). Between the trimmed V and J ends, which lost 9 bases and 5 bases, there was a span of 8 bases. This CDR3 contains 11 residues. CDR3 protein: CASLKDNEQFF. In DNA, the CDR3 is TGTGCCAGTCTTAAAGACAATGAGCAGTTCTTC.

This chain connects TRBV5-6 to TRBJ1-5, with D hard to call. V was pared by 1 base and J by 5 bases, with 13 bases between. The CDR3 contains 15 residues. The germline V gene encodes CDR1 SGHDT and CDR2 YYEEEE. This chain's CDR3 is CASSLRGPSYQPQHF. The CDR3 DNA reads TGTGCCAGCAGCTTGAGAGGGCCTTCGTATCAGCCCCAGCATTTT. Full variable domain (rest looked up from reference TRBV5-6 and TRBJ1-5): DAGVTQSPTHLIKTRGQQVTLRCSPKSGHDTVSWYQQALGQGPQFIFQYYEEEERQRGNFPDRFSGHQFPNYSSELNVNALLLGDSALYLCASSLRGPSYQPQHFGDGTRLSIL.

This clone appeared a few times. The CDR3 region has the DNA TGCAGCGTTGGTGGCTACACCTTC. It is translated as CSVGGYTF. V is TRBV29-1 and J is TRBJ1-2; no reliable D call. The CDR3 loop spans 8 amino acids. V gave up 4 bases and J gave up 7 bases, with 1 base separating them. Germline CDR1 SQVTM, CDR2 ANQGSEA.

The V gene is TRBV6-5, the J gene TRBJ1-4; D call uncertain. CDR1 and CDR2 from the germline V gene are MNHEY and SVGAGI. CDR3 length: 16 residues. The V end lost 4 bases, the J end lost 8 bases, and 20 bases lay between the germline ends. The CDR3 DNA reads TGTGCCAGCAGTTCTCCCGGAGCCTACTTCGGGGAAAAACTGTTTTTT. Translating gives CASSSPGAYFGEKLFF.